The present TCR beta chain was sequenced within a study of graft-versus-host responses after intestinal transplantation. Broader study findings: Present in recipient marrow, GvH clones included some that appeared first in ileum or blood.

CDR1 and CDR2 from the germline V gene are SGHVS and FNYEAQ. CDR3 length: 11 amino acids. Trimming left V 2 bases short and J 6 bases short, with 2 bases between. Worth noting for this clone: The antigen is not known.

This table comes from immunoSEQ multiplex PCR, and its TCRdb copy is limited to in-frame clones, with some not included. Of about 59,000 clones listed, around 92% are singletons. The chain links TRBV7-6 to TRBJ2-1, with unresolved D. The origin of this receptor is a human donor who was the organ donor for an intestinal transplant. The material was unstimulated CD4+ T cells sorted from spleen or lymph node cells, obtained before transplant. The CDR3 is CASSLLNEQFF. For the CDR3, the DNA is TGTGCCAGCAGCTTACTCAATGAGCAGTTCTTC. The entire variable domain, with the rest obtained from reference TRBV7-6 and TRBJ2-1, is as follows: GAGVSQSPRYKVTKRGQDVALRCDPISGHVSLYWYRQALGQGPEFLTYFNYEAQQDKSGLPNDRFSAERPEGSISTLTIQRTEQRDSAMYRCASSLLNEQFFGPGTRLTVL.